There are a few counts of the clone carrying this TCR beta chain. Trimming took off 3 bases at V and 6 bases at J, with 20 bases between the two ends. The CDR3 sequence is 16 residues long. CDR1 and CDR2 (germline): MDHEN, SYDVKM. The sample originates from a study of beta chain features in type 1 diabetes. Every bit of the isolated RNA underwent reverse transcription, so sequencing read expressed TCRB transcripts. Some clones are missing from TCRdb's copy, which holds only in-frame ones; the method was immunoSEQ multiplex PCR. The sample comprises about 450,000 clones, roughly 10% of which are singletons, and about 0.042% rests with the top ten.

V and J are TRBV28 and TRBJ2-5, with D perhaps TRBD1 (6 bases). Input material: naive CD4+ T cells from blood. The sequence came from a young woman in good health. Here the CDR3 DNA reads TGTGCCAGCAGTTTTGTCACAGGGAGCGGCTTACAGACCCAGTACTTC. Amino acid sequence: CASSFVTGSGLQTQYF.